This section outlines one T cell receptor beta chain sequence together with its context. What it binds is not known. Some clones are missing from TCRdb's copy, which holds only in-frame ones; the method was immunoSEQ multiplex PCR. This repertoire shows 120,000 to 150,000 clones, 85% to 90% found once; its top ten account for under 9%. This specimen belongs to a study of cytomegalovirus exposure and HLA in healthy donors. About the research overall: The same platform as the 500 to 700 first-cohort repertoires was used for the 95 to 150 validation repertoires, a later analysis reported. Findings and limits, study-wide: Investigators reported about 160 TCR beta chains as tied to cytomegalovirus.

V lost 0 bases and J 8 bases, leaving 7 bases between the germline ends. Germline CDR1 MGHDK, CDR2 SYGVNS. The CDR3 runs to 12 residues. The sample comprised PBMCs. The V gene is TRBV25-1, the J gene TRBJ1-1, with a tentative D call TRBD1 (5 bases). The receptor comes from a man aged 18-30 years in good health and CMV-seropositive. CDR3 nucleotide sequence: TGTGCCAGCAGTGAATATTGGGGCGAAGCTTTCTTT. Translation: CASSEYWGEAFF.